One and the same sample provided the 26 T cell receptor beta chains below, sequenced in a study of technical replicates of blood from a few donors. Sequencing used immunoSEQ multiplex PCR; TCRdb keeps in-frame clones, though not all of them. The repertoire holds 70,000 to 95,000 clones, roughly 94% seen once, with 0.24% in the top ten. The sample comprised T cells isolated from PBMCs. Receptor source: a human donor in good health.

CDR3 DNA: TGTGCCAGCAGCTCCTTAGCGGGGGGAGCTAGCACAGATACGCAGTATTTT. As protein: CASSSLAGGASTDTQYF. This rearrangement joins TRBV11-3 to TRBJ2-3; 10 nucleotides agree with TRBD2. Germline V gene lookup returns CDR1 SGHNT and CDR2 YENEEA. This CDR3 has 17 amino acids. Trimming at V came to 4 bases and at J to 0 bases, leaving 7 bases not matched to a gene.

This clone was detected once. The chain links TRBV19 to TRBJ1-3, with D unclear. The CDR3 contains 14 residues. Trimming took off 2 bases at V and 1 base at J, with 6 bases between the two ends. In germline, CDR1 is LNHDA, CDR2 SQIVND (reference sequence). The CDR3 here is CASSISASGNTIYF. The CDR3 coding sequence is TGTGCCAGTAGTATATCAGCGTCTGGAAACACCATATATTTT.

This sequence joins TRBV30 and TRBJ1-2; a weak D match, TRBD1 (6 bases). V was shortened by 2 bases and J by 8 bases, with 12 bases between the two germline ends. The CDR3 totals 12 residues. Looked up from germline, CDR1 is GTSNPN and CDR2 is SVGIG (reference sequence). The DNA for the CDR3 is TGTGCCTGGAGTTACTCAGGGGCCGGCTACACCTTC. It translates to CAWSYSGAGYTF.

This chain connects TRBV28 to TRBJ1-6; no clear D gene. The CDR3 spans 15 residues. Per the germline V gene, CDR1 is MDHEN and CDR2 is SYDVKM. The V and J ends lost 3 bases and 9 bases respectively, with 15 bases between them. The CDR3 coding sequence is TGTGCCAGCAGTTTTGGTTCTTTGGGAGGTTCACCCCTCCACTTT. Residues: CASSFGSLGGSPLHF. The full variable domain, completed using reference TRBV28 and TRBJ1-6, is DVKVTQSSRYLVKRTGEKVFLECVQDMDHENMFWYRQDPGLGLRLIYFSYDVKMKEKGDIPEGYSVSREKKERFSLILESASTNQTSMYLCASSFGSLGGSPLHFGNGTRLTVT.

The rearrangement joins TRBV7-2 to TRBJ1-3, with D unresolved. Germline V CDR1 and CDR2: SGHTA, FQGNSA. This CDR3 is built from 14 residues. V was shortened by 4 bases and J by 0 bases, with 7 bases between the two germline ends. CDR3 amino acids: CASSSYISGNTIYF. The CDR3 DNA follows: TGTGCCAGCAGCTCATACATCTCTGGAAACACCATATATTTT.

CDR3 protein: CASSPWTSGSETQYF. Here the CDR3 DNA reads TGTGCCAGCAGCCCTTGGACTAGCGGTTCCGAGACCCAGTACTTC. The rearrangement links TRBV9 to TRBJ2-5; 10 nucleotides match TRBD2. Germline V CDR1 and CDR2: SGDLS, YYNGEE. The CDR3 is 15 amino acids. With 4 bases clipped from V and 5 bases from J, the junction kept 8 bases outside the gene matches.

J is TRBJ1-4 and V is TRBV6-5, with D possibly TRBD1 on 6 matching bases. Germline loops: CDR1 MNHEY, CDR2 SVGAGI. With 2 bases removed from V and 0 bases from J, the gap between germline ends came to 7 bases. This CDR3 spans 15 amino acids. This CDR3 reads CASSYTGSTNEKLFF. CDR3 sequence (DNA): TGTGCCAGCAGTTACACAGGGTCAACTAATGAAAAACTGTTTTTT.

The chain links TRBV5-1 to TRBJ1-6; no reliable D call. Per the germline V gene, CDR1 is SGHRS and CDR2 is YFSETQ. Trimming took 0 bases from V and 2 from J, leaving 6 bases between them. The CDR3 is 15 amino acids. CDR3 nucleotide sequence: TGCGCCAGCAGCTTGGTAACAGCCTATAATTCACCCCTCCACTTT. As protein: CASSLVTAYNSPLHF.

The V call is TRBV5-6, the J call TRBJ1-3; maybe TRBD1 (5 bases). Germline CDR1 SGHDT, CDR2 YYEEEE. The CDR3 is 14 residues long. Trimming took off 1 base at V and 2 bases at J, with 7 bases between the two ends. The CDR3 DNA reads TGTGCCAGCAGCTTGTGGACACCTGGAAACACCATATATTTT. This gives the protein CASSLWTPGNTIYF.

The V call is TRBV7-9, the J call TRBJ1-3, with D possibly matching TRBD1 (5 bases). Germline CDR1 and CDR2: SEHNR and FQNEAQ (reference sequence). V was clipped by 5 bases and J by 0 bases, with 8 bases between them. The CDR3 spans 14 residues. CDR3 protein: CASSPQGSGNTIYF. CDR3 DNA sequence: TGTGCCAGCAGCCCGCAGGGCTCTGGAAACACCATATATTTT.

The chain combines TRBV10-3 with TRBJ2-1, with TRBD2 identical over 8 bases. Germline V CDR1 and CDR2: ENHRY, SYGVKD. The CDR3 contains 15 residues. V lost 3 bases to trimming and J lost 7 bases; unmatched junction nucleotides: 8. The CDR3 spells CAISDTGTSVNEQFF. As DNA, the CDR3 is TGTGCCATCAGTGATACCGGGACTAGTGTGAATGAGCAGTTCTTC.

The V and J genes are TRBV4-2 and TRBJ1-3, with 8 bases matching TRBD1. Germline V lookup: CDR1 LGHNA, CDR2 YNFKEQ. The CDR3 runs 16 residues. Trimming took 1 base from V and 8 from J; bases not matched to a gene: 10. The CDR3 DNA follows: TGTGCCAGCAGCCAAGTGTTGCCAGGGGGCCCGGACACCATATATTTT. Translated: CASSQVLPGGPDTIYF.

This clone has just one count. The CDR3 here is CASSFRGIAGGPPYEQYF. Written as DNA, the CDR3 is TGTGCCAGCAGCTTTAGGGGGATAGCGGGAGGGCCACCCTACGAGCAGTACTTC. V and J are TRBV7-2 and TRBJ2-7; TRBD2 matches at 11 bases. J gave up 2 bases and V 3 bases, and 12 bases lay outside the gene matches. The germline V gene encodes CDR1 SGHTA and CDR2 FQGNSA. The CDR3 is 18 amino acids.

The chain combines TRBV18 with TRBJ1-2; D possibly corresponds to TRBD1 (6 bases). V lost 6 bases to trimming and J lost 5 bases, with 16 bases between them. The CDR3 runs 14 residues. The germline CDR1 and CDR2 sequences are KGHSH and LQKENI. Written as DNA, the CDR3 is TGTGCCAGCTCCCTGACGCCAGGGGAGTATGGCTACACCTTC. It encodes CASSLTPGEYGYTF.

The V and J genes are TRBV6-1 and TRBJ2-7; D is possibly TRBD2 (6 bases). The length of the CDR3 is 15 residues. The V and J ends lost 2 bases and 1 base respectively, with 12 bases between them. Germline assignment: CDR1 MNHNS and CDR2 SASEGT. The CDR3 loop is CASSEWVAESYEQYF. CDR3 DNA sequence: TGTGCCAGCAGTGAATGGGTAGCGGAATCCTACGAGCAGTACTTC.

The chain carries TRBV5-1 and TRBJ2-7; tentative D call: TRBD1 (6 bases). Germline values: CDR1 SGHRS, CDR2 YFSETQ. With 4 bases removed from V and 0 bases from J, the gap between germline ends came to 11 bases. The CDR3 consists of 14 residues. The CDR3 protein is CASSEDSFSYEQYF. The CDR3 region has the DNA TGCGCCAGCAGCGAGGACAGCTTCTCCTACGAGCAGTACTTC. The full variable domain, with the rest looked up from reference TRBV5-1 and TRBJ2-7, is KAGVTQTPRYLIKTRGQQVTLSCSPISGHRSVSWYQQTPGQGLQFLFEYFSETQRNKGNFPGRFSGRQFSNSRSEMNVSTLELGDSALYLCASSEDSFSYEQYFGPGTRLTVT.

The V gene is TRBV27, the J gene TRBJ2-7; D not resolved. The V gene's germline CDR1 is MNHEY and CDR2 SMNVEV (reference sequence). The CDR3 has 12 residues. V lost 4 bases to trimming and J lost 5 bases, with 9 bases between them. This chain's CDR3 is CASSSLLDEQYF. Written as DNA, the CDR3 is TGTGCCAGCAGTTCCCTTCTCGACGAGCAGTACTTC.

This clone appeared a single time. The rearrangement uses TRBV28 and TRBJ1-1; the D gene is possibly TRBD1 (5 bases). V was shortened by 6 bases and J by 2 bases, with 16 bases between the two germline ends. This CDR3 has 15 amino acids. Germline-derived CDR1 and CDR2 are MDHEN and SYDVKM. This CDR3 reads CASRSLTEHNTEAFF. The CDR3 region has the DNA TGTGCCAGCAGATCCCTGACAGAACATAACACTGAAGCTTTCTTT.

The chain has TRBV7-9 and TRBJ1-1; D unclear. The CDR3 extends over 14 amino acids. The germline gives CDR1 SEHNR, CDR2 FQNEAQ (reference sequence). The V end was cut by 5 bases, the J end by 9 bases, with 19 bases between. CDR3 sequence (DNA): TGTGCCAGCAGCGACACGTCAAAGGAGGTCCAAGCTTTCTTT. It is translated as CASSDTSKEVQAFF.

This chain links TRBV29-1 with TRBJ1-1, with D possibly matching TRBD1 (5 bases). Germline V gene data show CDR1 as SQVTM and CDR2 as ANQGSEA. The CDR3 totals 16 residues. Trimming removed 4 bases at V and 0 bases at J, with 18 bases between. The CDR3 spells CSVVPLLTAMNTEAFF. The CDR3 DNA reads TGCAGCGTTGTTCCTTTGCTGACAGCAATGAACACTGAAGCTTTCTTT.

The chain joins TRBV28 to TRBJ1-5; D might be TRBD1 (6 bases). The CDR3 length is 15 residues. The V gene lost 5 bases and the J gene lost 4 bases, with 15 bases spanning the gap. Germline V gene sequence: CDR1 MDHEN, CDR2 SYDVKM. The CDR3 reads CASSGADSGNQPQHF. The CDR3 coding sequence is TGTGCCAGCAGTGGCGCGGACAGCGGAAATCAGCCCCAGCATTTT.

The chain employs TRBV18 and TRBJ1-2, with 9 bases fitting TRBD1. V shed 5 bases and J 5 bases; nucleotides not matched to a gene: 3. There are 13 residues in the CDR3. Germline lookup yields CDR1 KGHSH and CDR2 LQKENI. In DNA, the CDR3 is TGTGCCAGCTCATCGGGACAGGGTTATGGCTACACCTTC. Its translation: CASSSGQGYGYTF.

The chain is built from TRBV5-1 and TRBJ1-2, with 9 bases matching TRBD1. The CDR3 is made up of 15 amino acids. With 0 bases clipped from V and 8 bases from J, the junction kept 8 bases outside the gene matches. CDR1 SGHRS and CDR2 YFSETQ come from the germline V gene. The DNA for the CDR3 is TGCGCCAGCAGCTTGGGGACAGGGGCCGCCGCGGGCTACACCTTC. Its translation is CASSLGTGAAAGYTF.

The genes are TRBV5-1 and TRBJ1-1; D may be TRBD1 (6 bases). This CDR3 comprises 16 residues. V was trimmed by 0 bases and J by 4 bases, leaving 16 bases between them. Germline values: CDR1 SGHRS, CDR2 YFSETQ. The CDR3 spells CASSLETGRSGTEAFF. The CDR3 DNA is TGCGCCAGCAGCTTGGAAACAGGGCGGTCCGGCACTGAAGCTTTCTTT.

V is TRBV6-1 and J is TRBJ1-5; D unresolved. V was pared by 2 bases and J by 2 bases, with 10 bases between. CDR3 length: 15 amino acids. Germline CDR1 is MNHNS and CDR2 is SASEGT. CDR3 sequence (DNA): TGTGCCAGCAGTGAATTCCTATCGGGCAATCAGCCCCAGCATTTT. It translates to CASSEFLSGNQPQHF.

The V gene is TRBV6-6, the J gene TRBJ1-3, with D perhaps TRBD1 (6 bases). Trimming cost V 6 bases and J 8 bases, with 14 bases left between them. The CDR3 extends over 13 amino acids. Germline lookup yields CDR1 MNHNY and CDR2 SVGAGI (reference sequence). CDR3 sequence: CASSYRVGDTIYF. In nucleotides, the CDR3 is TGTGCCAGCAGCTACAGGGTCGGGGACACCATATATTTT.